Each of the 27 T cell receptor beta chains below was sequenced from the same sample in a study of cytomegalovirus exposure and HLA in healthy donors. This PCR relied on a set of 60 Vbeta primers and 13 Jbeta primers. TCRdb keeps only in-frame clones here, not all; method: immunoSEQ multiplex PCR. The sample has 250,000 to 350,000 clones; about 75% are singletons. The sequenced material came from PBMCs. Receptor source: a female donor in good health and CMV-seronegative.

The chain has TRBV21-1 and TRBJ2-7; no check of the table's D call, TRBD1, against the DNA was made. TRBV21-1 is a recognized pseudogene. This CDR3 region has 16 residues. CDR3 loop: CASSSRNRGKAYEQYF. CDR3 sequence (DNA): TGTGCCAGCAGCTCCCGCAACAGGGGTAAGGCCTACGAGCAGTACTTC.

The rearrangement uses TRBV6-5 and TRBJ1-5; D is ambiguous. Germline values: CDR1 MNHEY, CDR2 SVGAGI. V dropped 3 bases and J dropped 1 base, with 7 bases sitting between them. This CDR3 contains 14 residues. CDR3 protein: CASSYSRSNQPQHF. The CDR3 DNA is TGTGCCAGCAGTTATAGCAGAAGCAATCAGCCCCAGCATTTT.

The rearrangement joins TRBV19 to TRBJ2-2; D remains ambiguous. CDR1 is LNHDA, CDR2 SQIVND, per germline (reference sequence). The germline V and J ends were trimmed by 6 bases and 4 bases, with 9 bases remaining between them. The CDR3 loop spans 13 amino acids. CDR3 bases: TGTGCCAGTAGGGCGTGGGCCACCGGGGAGCTGTTTTTT. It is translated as CASRAWATGELFF. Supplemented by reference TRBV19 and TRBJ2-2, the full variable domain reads DGGITQSPKYLFRKEGQNVTLSCEQNLNHDAMYWYRQDPGQGLRLIYYSQIVNDFQKGDIAEGYSVSREKKESFPLTVTSAQKNPTAFYLCASRAWATGELFFGEGSRLTVL.

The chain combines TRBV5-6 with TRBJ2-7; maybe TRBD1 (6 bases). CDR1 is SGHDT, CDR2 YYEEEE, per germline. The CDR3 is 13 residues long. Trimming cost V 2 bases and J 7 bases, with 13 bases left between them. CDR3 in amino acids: CASSLTGWEEQYF. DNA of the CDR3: TGTGCCAGCAGCTTAACAGGGTGGGAAGAGCAGTACTTC. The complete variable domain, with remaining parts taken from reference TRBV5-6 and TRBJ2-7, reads DAGVTQSPTHLIKTRGQQVTLRCSPKSGHDTVSWYQQALGQGPQFIFQYYEEEERQRGNFPDRFSGHQFPNYSSELNVNALLLGDSALYLCASSLTGWEEQYFGPGTRLTVT.

The CDR3 region is CASKAGPIYNEQFF. In DNA, the CDR3 is TGTGCCAGTAAGGCGGGACCGATCTACAATGAGCAGTTCTTC. V is TRBV19 and J is TRBJ2-1, with a tentative D call TRBD2 (6 bases). Trimming shortened V by 7 bases and J by 3 bases, and 13 bases separated the two germline ends. The CDR3 loop spans 14 amino acids. CDR1 and CDR2 from the germline V gene are LNHDA and SQIVND (reference sequence).

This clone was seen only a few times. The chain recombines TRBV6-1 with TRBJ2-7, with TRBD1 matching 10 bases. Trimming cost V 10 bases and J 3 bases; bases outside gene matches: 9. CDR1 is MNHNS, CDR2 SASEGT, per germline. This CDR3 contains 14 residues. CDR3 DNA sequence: TGTGCCACCTATGCCGGGACAGGGGTCTACGAGCAGTACTTC. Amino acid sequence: CATYAGTGVYEQYF.

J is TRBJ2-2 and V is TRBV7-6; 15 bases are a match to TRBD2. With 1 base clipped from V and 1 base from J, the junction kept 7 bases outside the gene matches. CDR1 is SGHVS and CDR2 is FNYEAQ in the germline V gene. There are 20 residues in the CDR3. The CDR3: CASSLVLGLAGGKNTGELFF. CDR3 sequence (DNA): TGTGCCAGCAGCTTAGTGTTGGGACTAGCGGGAGGAAAGAACACCGGGGAGCTGTTTTTT.

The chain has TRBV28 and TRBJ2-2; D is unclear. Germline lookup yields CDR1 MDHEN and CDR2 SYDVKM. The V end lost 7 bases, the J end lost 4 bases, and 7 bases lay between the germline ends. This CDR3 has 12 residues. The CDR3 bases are TGTGCCAGCACCCTTTCCACCGGGGAGCTGTTTTTT. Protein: CASTLSTGELFF.

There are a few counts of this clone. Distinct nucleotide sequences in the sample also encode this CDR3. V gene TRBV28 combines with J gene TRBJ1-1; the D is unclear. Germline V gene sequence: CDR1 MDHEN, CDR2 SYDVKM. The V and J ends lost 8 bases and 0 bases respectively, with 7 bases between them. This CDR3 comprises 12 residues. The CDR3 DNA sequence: TGTGCCAGCCGAGAGGTGAACACTGAAGCTTTCTTT. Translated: CASREVNTEAFF.

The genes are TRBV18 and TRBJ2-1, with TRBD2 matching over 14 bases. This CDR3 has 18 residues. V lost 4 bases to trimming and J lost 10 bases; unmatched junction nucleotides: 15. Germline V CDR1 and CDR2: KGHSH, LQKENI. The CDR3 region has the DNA TGTGCCAGCTCACGAGGGACTAGCGGGAGTACATTCATCAAGGAGCAGTTCTTC. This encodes CASSRGTSGSTFIKEQFF.

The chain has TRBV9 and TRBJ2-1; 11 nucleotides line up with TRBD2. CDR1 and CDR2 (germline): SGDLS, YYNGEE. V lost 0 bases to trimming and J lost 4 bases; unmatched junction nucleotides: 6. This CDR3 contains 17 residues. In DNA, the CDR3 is TGTGCCAGCAGCGTAGGATTAGCGGGGGGGTCTTACAATGAGCAGTTCTTC. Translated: CASSVGLAGGSYNEQFF. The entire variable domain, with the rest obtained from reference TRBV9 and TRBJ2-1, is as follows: DSGVTQTPKHLITATGQRVTLRCSPRSGDLSVYWYQQSLDQGLQFLIQYYNGEERAKGNILERFSAQQFPDLHSELNLSSLELGDSALYFCASSVGLAGGSYNEQFFGPGTRLTVL.

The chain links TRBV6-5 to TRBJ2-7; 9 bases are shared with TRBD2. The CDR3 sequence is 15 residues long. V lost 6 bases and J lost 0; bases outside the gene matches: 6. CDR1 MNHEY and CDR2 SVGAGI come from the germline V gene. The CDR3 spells CASRDSGGNSYEQYF. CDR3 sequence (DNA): TGTGCCAGCAGGGATAGCGGGGGTAACTCCTACGAGCAGTACTTC.

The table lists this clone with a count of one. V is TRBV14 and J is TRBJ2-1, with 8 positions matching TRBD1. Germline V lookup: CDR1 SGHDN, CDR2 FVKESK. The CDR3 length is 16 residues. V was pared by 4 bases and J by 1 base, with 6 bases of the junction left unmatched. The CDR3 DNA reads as TGTGCCAGCAGCCCTTGGACAGGGTGGTCCTACAATGAGCAGTTCTTC. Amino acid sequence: CASSPWTGWSYNEQFF.

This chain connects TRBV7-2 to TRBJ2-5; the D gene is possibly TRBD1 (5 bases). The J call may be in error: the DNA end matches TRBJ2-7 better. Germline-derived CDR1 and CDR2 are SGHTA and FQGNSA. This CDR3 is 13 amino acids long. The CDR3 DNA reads TGTGCCAGCAGCGGCGACAGAGCCTACGAGCAGTACTTC. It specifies CASSGDRAYEQYF.

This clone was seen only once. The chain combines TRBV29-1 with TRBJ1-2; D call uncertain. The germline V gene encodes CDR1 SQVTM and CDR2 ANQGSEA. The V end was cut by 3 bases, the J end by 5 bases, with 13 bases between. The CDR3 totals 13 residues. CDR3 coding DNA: TGCAGCGTTGATTCTAACACGGGTTATGGCTACACCTTC. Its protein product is CSVDSNTGYGYTF.

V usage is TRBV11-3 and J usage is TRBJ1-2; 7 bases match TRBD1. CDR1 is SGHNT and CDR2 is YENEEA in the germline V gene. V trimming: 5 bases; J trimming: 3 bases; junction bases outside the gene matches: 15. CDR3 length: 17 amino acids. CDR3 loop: CASSARSRDRRHYGYTF. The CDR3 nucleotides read TGTGCCAGCAGCGCCCGCTCCCGGGACAGAAGACACTATGGCTACACCTTC.

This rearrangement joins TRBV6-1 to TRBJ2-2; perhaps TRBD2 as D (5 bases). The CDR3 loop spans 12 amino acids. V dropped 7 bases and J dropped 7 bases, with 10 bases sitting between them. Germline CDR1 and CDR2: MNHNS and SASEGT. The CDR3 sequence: CASNQRVGELFF. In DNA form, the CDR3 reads TGTGCCAGCAATCAGAGGGTCGGGGAGCTGTTTTTT.

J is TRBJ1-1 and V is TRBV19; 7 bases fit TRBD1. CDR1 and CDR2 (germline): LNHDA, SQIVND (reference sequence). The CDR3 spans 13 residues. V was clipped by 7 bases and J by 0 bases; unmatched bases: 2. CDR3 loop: CASNRGVNTEAFF. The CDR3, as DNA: TGTGCCAGTAACAGGGGCGTGAACACTGAAGCTTTCTTT.

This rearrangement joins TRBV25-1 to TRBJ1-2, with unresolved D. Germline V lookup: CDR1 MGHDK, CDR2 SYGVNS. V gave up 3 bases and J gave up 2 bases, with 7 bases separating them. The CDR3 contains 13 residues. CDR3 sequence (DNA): TGTGCCAGCAGTGATCCGGGGAACTATGGCTACACCTTC. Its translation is CASSDPGNYGYTF.

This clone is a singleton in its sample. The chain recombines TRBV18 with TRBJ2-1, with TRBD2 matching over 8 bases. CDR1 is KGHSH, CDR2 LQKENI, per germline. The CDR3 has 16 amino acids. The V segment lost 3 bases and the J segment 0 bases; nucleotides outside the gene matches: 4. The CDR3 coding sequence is TGTGCCAGCTCACCGACGGGACTAGGCTCCTACAATGAGCAGTTCTTC. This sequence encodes CASSPTGLGSYNEQFF.

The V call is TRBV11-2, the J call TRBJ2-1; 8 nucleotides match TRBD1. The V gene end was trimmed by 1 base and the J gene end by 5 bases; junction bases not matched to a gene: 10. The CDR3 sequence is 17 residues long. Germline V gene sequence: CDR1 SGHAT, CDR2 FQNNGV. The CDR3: CASSLAPTGATHNEQFF. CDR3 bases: TGTGCCAGCAGCTTAGCCCCGACAGGGGCCACACACAATGAGCAGTTCTTC.

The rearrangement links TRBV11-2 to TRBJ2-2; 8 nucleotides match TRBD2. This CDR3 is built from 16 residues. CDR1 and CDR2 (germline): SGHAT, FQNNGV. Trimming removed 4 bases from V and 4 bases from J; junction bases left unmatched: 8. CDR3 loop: CASSSLAGSITGELFF. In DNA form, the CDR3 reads TGTGCCAGCAGCTCGTTAGCGGGATCTATCACCGGGGAGCTGTTTTTT.

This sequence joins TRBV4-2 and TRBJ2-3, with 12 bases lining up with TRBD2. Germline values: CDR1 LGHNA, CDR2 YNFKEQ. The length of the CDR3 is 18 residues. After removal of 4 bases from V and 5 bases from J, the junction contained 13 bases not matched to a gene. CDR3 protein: CASSRLLAGGGTGDTQYF. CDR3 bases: TGTGCCAGCAGCCGCCTACTAGCGGGAGGCGGTACGGGAGATACGCAGTATTTT.

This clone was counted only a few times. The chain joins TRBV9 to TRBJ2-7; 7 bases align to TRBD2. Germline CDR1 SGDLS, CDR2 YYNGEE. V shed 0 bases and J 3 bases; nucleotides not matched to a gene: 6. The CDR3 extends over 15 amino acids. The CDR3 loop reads CASSVGGTTNYEQYF. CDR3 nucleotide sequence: TGTGCCAGCAGCGTAGGGGGGACTACAAACTACGAGCAGTACTTC.

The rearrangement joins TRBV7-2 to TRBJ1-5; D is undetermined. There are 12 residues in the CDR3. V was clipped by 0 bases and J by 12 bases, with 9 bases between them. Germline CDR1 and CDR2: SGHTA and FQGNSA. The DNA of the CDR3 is TGTGCCAGCAGCTTAGCTGTAAATCTCCAGCATTTT. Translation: CASSLAVNLQHF.

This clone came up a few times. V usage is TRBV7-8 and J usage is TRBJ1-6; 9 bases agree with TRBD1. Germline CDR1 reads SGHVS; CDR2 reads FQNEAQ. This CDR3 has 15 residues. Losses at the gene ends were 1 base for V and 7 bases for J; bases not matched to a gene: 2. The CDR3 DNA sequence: TGTGCCAGCAGCTTAGTGGGGACAGGGAATTCACCCCTCCACTTT. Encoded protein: CASSLVGTGNSPLHF.

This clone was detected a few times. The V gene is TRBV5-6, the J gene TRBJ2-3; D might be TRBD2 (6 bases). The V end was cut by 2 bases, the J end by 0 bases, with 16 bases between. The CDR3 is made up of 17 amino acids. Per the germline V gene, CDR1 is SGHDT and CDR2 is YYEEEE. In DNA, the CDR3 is TGTGCCAGCAGCTTCTCCGGGAGCTTTTCTAGCACAGATACGCAGTATTTT. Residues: CASSFSGSFSSTDTQYF.